This section outlines one T cell receptor beta chain sequence together with its context. This entry is derived from a study of shared clonotypes between healthy human individuals. Each of the donors was a healthy adult who was HIV-negative and had not had a recent acute infection or vaccination. The authors divided CD4+ cells into CD45RA+ naive and CD45RA-negative memory subsets. Template for every sorted-subset replicate PCR totaled about 200 ng DNA, roughly 30,000 T cell genomes. Here immunoSEQ multiplex PCR was the method, and the copy in TCRdb shows in-frame clones only, minus some. The data hold 2 million to 2.5 million clones, with 80% to 95% observed a single time. Per germline, CDR1 SQVTM and CDR2 ANQGSEA. After removal of 4 bases from V and 2 bases from J, the junction contained 10 bases not matched to a gene. The CDR3 contains 15 residues.

The chain employs TRBV29-1 and TRBJ2-7, with 8 bases lining up with TRBD1. Sequenced input: naive CD4+ T cells from PBMCs. Subset reported: CD45RA+ positively selected. This clonotype was sampled from a man between 18 and 29 years old in good health. Some clones in this sample may be carry-over from other donors' samples. DNA of the CDR3: TGCAGCGTTGGAGGACAGGGCCATACTACCTACGAGCAGTACTTC. Residues: CSVGGQGHTTYEQYF.